This paragraph covers one T cell receptor (beta chain) sequence. What it binds is not known. Germline V gene sequence: CDR1 SGHRS, CDR2 YFSETQ. The CDR3 spans 21 residues. Unmatched junction bases numbered 15, after V lost 5 bases and J lost 0 bases. PCR used 60 Vbeta primers and 13 Jbeta primers. The assay was immunoSEQ multiplex PCR, and TCRdb's table has in-frame clones only and misses some. The sample records 50,000 to 75,000 clones, approximately 80% being singletons. These data originate in a study of cytomegalovirus exposure and HLA in healthy donors. Findings and limits, study-wide: The availability of immune exposure information extended only to CMV serostatus. Per published accounts, TCR beta sequences correctly predicted the HLA-A and HLA-B alleles of most subjects. TRBV6-2, TRBV6-3 and some other V segments were unresolvable in 87-base-pair reads. A later analysis reported that several of the most significant clusters appeared to be linked to common viral pathogens, among them Epstein-Barr virus.

This chain links TRBV5-1 with TRBJ2-6, with 12 bases identical to TRBD1. This TCR came from a human donor in good health. Sequences were obtained from PBMCs. This CDR3 reads CASRYPGTGGVSSSGANVLTF. The CDR3 coding sequence is TGCGCCAGCAGATACCCCGGGACAGGGGGCGTTTCTAGCTCTGGGGCCAACGTCCTGACTTTC. The entire variable domain, with the rest obtained from reference TRBV5-1 and TRBJ2-6, is as follows: KAGVTQTPRYLIKTRGQQVTLSCSPISGHRSVSWYQQTPGQGLQFLFEYFSETQRNKGNFPGRFSGRQFSNSRSEMNVSTLELGDSALYLCASRYPGTGGVSSSGANVLTFGAGSRLTVL.